These T cell receptor beta chains were read from a single sample in a study of OX40 agonist ivuxolimab in advanced cancers. Sequencing used immunoSEQ multiplex PCR; TCRdb keeps in-frame clones, though not all of them. The sample carries 70,000 to 95,000 clones, 94% recorded once. This specimen consisted of CD4+ or CD8+ T cells sorted from blood, obtained in a trial of the OX40 agonist ivuxolimab. Receptor source: an adult with an advanced solid tumor such as melanoma, head and neck, liver or kidney cancer. The conserved cysteine and the conserved F or W are not part of the CDR3 here. The size of a clone is reported for some rows only, either as once, few or many, or as a class for expanded clones.

V gene	J gene	clone size	CDR3 protein
TRBV6-4	TRBJ1-1	NA	ASSDSARDTEAF
TRBV5-6	TRBJ2-7	NA	ASSLGGFIEQY
TRBV6-5	TRBJ2-7	NA	ASSFPSYEQY
TRBV19	TRBJ2-1	NA	ASSILEPYNEQF
TRBV4-3	TRBJ2-3	once	ASSQDPGRDTQY
TRBV9	TRBJ2-1	NA	ASSPGTSGYKQF
TRBV7-8	TRBJ2-1	NA	ASSLRGEGTEEF
TRBV18	TRBJ2-7	NA	ASSRGGGQDEQY
TRBV19	TRBJ1-1	once	ASSIGYNTEAF
TRBV14	NA	NA	ASSPRTSVAYEQY
TRBV28	TRBJ2-2	NA	ASSFQGLDTGELF
TRBV4-3	TRBJ2-7	NA	ASSTDSGLYEQY
TRBV6-5	TRBJ2-7	NA	ASSYSPTQGTYEQY
TRBV19	TRBJ2-7	once	ASRGTQGAETSYEQY
TRBV11-2	TRBJ2-1	NA	ASSLAPRNEQF
TRBV7-2	TRBJ2-7	NA	ASSLAAEQY
TRBV6-6	TRBJ2-3	once	ASSTSDRADTQY
TRBV21-1	TRBJ2-1	NA	APRGVRGRSYNEQF
TRBV2	TRBJ1-2	once	ARAPGKGLSYGYT
TRBV19	TRBJ2-7	NA	ASSVGQGTFYEQY
TRBV28	TRBJ1-2	NA	ASSSPWSNYGYT
TRBV13	TRBJ1-1	NA	ASSATGDYVAEAF
TRBV4-1	TRBJ1-2	NA	ASSQLSVQGGYT
TRBV5-4	TRBJ1-1	NA	ASRLDRGQAF
TRBV6-5	TRBJ1-1	NA	ASSDSREAF
TRBV11-2	TRBJ2-7	NA	ASSLGVLGYEQY
TRBV19	TRBJ2-1	NA	ASSVSKGYRNNEQF
TRBV19	TRBJ1-1	NA	ASSIVGQGNTEAF